This T cell receptor (beta chain) derives from a study of shared clonotypes between healthy human individuals. Study at large: In total, the donors were two women and a few men aged 18 to 49.

The V gene end was trimmed by 6 bases and the J gene end by 7 bases; junction bases not matched to a gene: 10. Germline V gene data show CDR1 as SGHAT and CDR2 as FQNNGV. The CDR3 covers 16 residues. With ten immunoSEQ deep assay plates, unsorted PBMC DNA underwent sequencing. The method was immunoSEQ multiplex PCR; TCRdb's version includes in-frame clones alone and lacks a portion of them. This table has about 600,000 clones, roughly 72% appearing once. The rearrangement uses TRBV11-2 and TRBJ2-1, with 12 bases fitting TRBD2. Sequenced sample: PBMCs. This clonotype was obtained from a woman aged 40-49 years in good health. Some clones in this sample may be carry-over from other donors' samples. This chain's CDR3 is CASRSRLAGVDNEQFF. In nucleotides, the CDR3 is TGTGCCAGCAGGTCGCGACTAGCGGGAGTCGATAATGAGCAGTTCTTC.